The 27 T cell receptor beta chains below all came from one sample that was sequenced in a study of T cell repertoires in cytomegalovirus infection. TCRdb analysed the reads with MiXCR anew, one entry per CDR3 protein. The table records approximately 89,000 distinct CDR3 sequences, over 25% of them present only once. These receptors' antigens are unknown. Sequences were derived from CD8+ T cells from cultured PBMCs, sampled from culture after CMV antigen stimulation. The receptors derive from a human donor in good health (CMV status not recorded). Some clones in this sample may be carry-over from other donors' samples.

This clonotype was detected ten times or more. The chain recombines TRBV4-1 with TRBJ1-2; D unclear. This CDR3 contains 15 residues. Trimming took 0 bases from V and 5 from J, leaving 13 bases between them. From germline, CDR1 is MGHRA and CDR2 YSYEKL. CDR3 DNA sequence: TGCGCCAGCAGCCAAGATAGGCAGGTTTTATATGGCTACACCTTC. The encoded protein is CASSQDRQVLYGYTF.

V gene TRBV4-1 combines with J gene TRBJ2-3; D unclear. V dropped 0 bases and J dropped 1 base, with 8 bases sitting between them. The CDR3 spans 15 residues. Germline V gives CDR1 MGHRA, CDR2 YSYEKL. The CDR3 DNA is TGCGCCAGCAGCCAAGATCAGCGTGGCACAGATACGCAGTATTTT. It is translated as CASSQDQRGTDTQYF.

This clonotype was picked up a small number of times. The rearrangement uses TRBV6-6 and TRBJ1-1; D not resolved. Trimming stripped 5 bases from V and 0 bases from J, with 10 bases between. The CDR3 is made up of 14 amino acids. Germline lookup yields CDR1 MNHNY and CDR2 SVGAGI (reference sequence). The CDR3 DNA is TGTGCCAGCAGTGCCGGAGGGTTGAACACTGAAGCTTTCTTT. Translation: CASSAGGLNTEAFF.

The chain has TRBV19 and TRBJ1-1, with unresolved D. CDR3 size: 13 residues. CDR1 and CDR2 (germline): LNHDA, SQIVND (reference sequence). Trimming cost V 2 bases and J 6 bases, with 10 bases left between them. Here the CDR3 reads CASSISGGAEAFF. The CDR3 DNA is TGTGCCAGTAGTATATCCGGAGGTGCTGAAGCTTTCTTT.

The table lists this clonotype with many counts. The chain couples TRBV7-9 to TRBJ2-3; D may be TRBD2 (7 bases). Germline V gene sequence: CDR1 SEHNR, CDR2 FQNEAQ (reference sequence). The CDR3 is 16 amino acids. The germline V and J ends were trimmed by 5 bases and 2 bases, with 17 bases remaining between them. CDR3 amino acids: CASSPHWGGPTDTQYF. CDR3 coding DNA: TGTGCCAGCAGCCCTCACTGGGGGGGGCCCACAGATACGCAGTATTTT.

In this sample, this clonotype turned up many times. This chain joins TRBV7-9 and TRBJ1-6, with TRBD1 as a possible D gene (5 bases). The CDR3 runs to 15 residues. Germline V lookup: CDR1 SEHNR, CDR2 FQNEAQ (reference sequence). The germline V and J ends were trimmed by 5 bases and 7 bases, with 15 bases remaining between them. Here the CDR3 DNA reads TGTGCCAGCAGCCCTGGGGGTCTACAGAATTCACCCCTCCACTTT. It yields the protein CASSPGGLQNSPLHF.

The rearrangement uses TRBV7-6 and TRBJ1-3, with D unclear. Trimming pared 1 base from V and 3 bases from J, leaving 19 bases between. Germline CDR1 SGHVS, CDR2 FNYEAQ. This CDR3 has 18 amino acids. In nucleotides, the CDR3 is TGTGCCAGCAGCTTAGTGGAGCGGGATAGCTCTCATGGAAACACCATATATTTT. Translated, it gives CASSLVERDSSHGNTIYF.

V is TRBV7-2 and J is TRBJ2-1, with 7 nucleotides matching TRBD2. Germline loops: CDR1 SGHTA, CDR2 FQGNSA. The CDR3 contains 12 residues. J gave up 9 bases and V 5 bases, and 4 bases lay outside the gene matches. Written as DNA, the CDR3 is TGTGCCAGCAGCCCCCCGGGGGGTGAGCAGTTCTTC. Protein: CASSPPGGEQFF.

This clonotype has a count of ten or more. V and J are TRBV7-2 and TRBJ1-5, with TRBD1 identical over 7 bases. This CDR3 spans 15 amino acids. From germline, CDR1 is SGHTA and CDR2 FQGNSA. The trim removed 5 bases at V and 1 base at J, leaving 5 bases unmatched. CDR3 protein: CASSAGTVSNQPQHF. The CDR3 DNA sequence: TGTGCCAGCAGCGCCGGGACAGTAAGCAATCAGCCCCAGCATTTT.

This clonotype was detected ten times or more. The V call is TRBV19, the J call TRBJ1-1, with unresolved D. Germline CDR1 reads LNHDA; CDR2 reads SQIVND (reference sequence). The CDR3 length is 14 residues. Trimming took off 3 bases at V and 5 bases at J, with 13 bases between the two ends. The CDR3 here is CASSMTSSGTEAFF. The CDR3 bases are TGTGCCAGTAGTATGACCTCCTCGGGAACTGAAGCTTTCTTT.

The table lists this clonotype with a few counts. This chain uses TRBV12-3 or TRBV12-4 with TRBJ1-5; 9 nucleotides align to TRBD1. J gave up 3 bases and V 4 bases, and 19 bases lay outside the gene matches. The CDR3 loop spans 20 amino acids. The CDR3 protein is CASSSALRTGEVYHNQPQHF. The CDR3 DNA reads as TGTGCCAGCAGTTCCGCCCTCCGGACAGGGGAGGTATATCACAATCAGCCCCAGCATTTT.

The V and J genes are TRBV19 and TRBJ2-2, with 7 bases aligning to TRBD1. Germline CDR1 LNHDA, CDR2 SQIVND (reference sequence). CDR3 length: 13 amino acids. V gave up 7 bases and J gave up 4 bases; unmatched junction bases: 3. The CDR3 DNA is TGTGCCAGTACCGGGACAGTCACCGGGGAGCTGTTTTTT. This encodes CASTGTVTGELFF.

V usage is TRBV5-5 and J usage is TRBJ1-1; a weak D match, TRBD1 (5 bases). The CDR3 is made up of 18 amino acids. V lost 0 bases to trimming and J lost 4 bases, with 22 bases between them. Germline values: CDR1 SGHKS, CDR2 YYEKEE (reference sequence). CDR3 coding DNA: TGTGCCAGCAGCTTGGAATGGGCAGGGAAGGGCCTGATCACTGAAGCTTTCTTT. As protein: CASSLEWAGKGLITEAFF.

The rearrangement uses TRBV9 and TRBJ2-3; tentatively, D is TRBD2 (6 bases). V dropped 0 bases and J dropped 6 bases, with 11 bases sitting between them. Germline loops: CDR1 SGDLS, CDR2 YYNGEE. The CDR3 consists of 14 residues. The CDR3 loop reads CASSVDGGKDTQYF. In DNA form, the CDR3 reads TGTGCCAGCAGCGTAGATGGCGGGAAGGATACGCAGTATTTT. Full variable domain (outside the CDR3, taken from reference TRBV9 and TRBJ2-3): DSGVTQTPKHLITATGQRVTLRCSPRSGDLSVYWYQQSLDQGLQFLIQYYNGEERAKGNILERFSAQQFPDLHSELNLSSLELGDSALYFCASSVDGGKDTQYFGPGTRLTVL.

In its sample, this clonotype was seen many times. The V and J genes are TRBV7-9 and TRBJ2-1; D remains ambiguous. Germline CDR1 is SEHNR and CDR2 is FQNEAQ (reference sequence). The CDR3 totals 16 residues. The V gene lost 1 base and the J gene lost 3 bases, with 13 bases spanning the gap. This CDR3 reads CASSLEGRKGYNEQFF. The CDR3 nucleotides read TGTGCCAGCAGCTTAGAGGGCAGAAAAGGCTACAATGAGCAGTTCTTC.

The chain links TRBV12-3 or TRBV12-4 to TRBJ2-3, with D unresolved. Trimming stripped 1 base from V and 4 bases from J, with 9 bases between. This CDR3 spans 14 amino acids. The chain's CDR3 is CASSLGSLADTQYF. CDR3 DNA: TGTGCCAGCAGTTTAGGGTCCTTAGCAGATACGCAGTATTTT.

V and J are TRBV18 and TRBJ2-3; TRBD2 matches at 9 bases. CDR3 size: 17 residues. With 2 bases clipped from V and 4 bases from J, the junction kept 10 bases outside the gene matches. CDR1 is KGHSH, CDR2 LQKENI, per germline. This chain's CDR3 is CASSPNAGGPRADTQYF. The DNA for the CDR3 is TGTGCCAGCTCACCAAACGCGGGGGGGCCTCGGGCAGATACGCAGTATTTT. The whole variable domain, remainder taken from reference TRBV18 and TRBJ2-3, is NAGVMQNPRHLVRRRGQEARLRCSPMKGHSHVYWYRQLPEEGLKFMVYLQKENIIDESGMPKERFSAEFPKEGPSILRIQQVVRGDSAAYFCASSPNAGGPRADTQYFGPGTRLTVL.

This clonotype came up many times. The chain has TRBV7-2 and TRBJ2-1, with D possibly TRBD2 on 5 matching bases. The CDR3 consists of 12 residues. Between the trimmed V and J ends, which lost 5 bases and 13 bases, there was a span of 15 bases. Germline CDR1 and CDR2: SGHTA and FQGNSA. In nucleotides, the CDR3 is TGTGCCAGCAGCCCAGACCGGGAAATCCAGTTCTTC. Translated, it gives CASSPDREIQFF.

The sample holds a few counts of this clonotype. This chain links TRBV5-1 with TRBJ1-1, with D perhaps matching TRBD1 (6 bases). The germline CDR1 and CDR2 sequences are SGHRS and YFSETQ. The CDR3 has 16 residues. Between the trimmed V and J ends, which lost 4 bases and 0 bases, there was a span of 16 bases. CDR3 sequence (DNA): TGCGCCAGCAGCGGCCGCGGACAGTTCATGAACACTGAAGCTTTCTTT. This gives the protein CASSGRGQFMNTEAFF.

This clonotype has more than one count but fewer than ten. The gene calls are TRBV3-1 and TRBJ1-6, with D unresolved. The CDR3 covers 13 residues. V lost 0 bases to trimming and J lost 8 bases, with 5 bases between them. Per the germline V gene, CDR1 is LGHDT and CDR2 is YNNKEL (reference sequence). CDR3 region: CASSQELDSPLHF. In DNA form, the CDR3 reads TGTGCCAGCAGCCAAGAGTTGGATTCACCCCTCCACTTT.

This clonotype was seen a few times. V usage is TRBV7-2 and J usage is TRBJ1-2; 8 nucleotides align to TRBD1. V lost 5 bases, J lost 4 bases, and 6 bases stayed unmatched. This CDR3 spans 14 amino acids. Germline lookup yields CDR1 SGHTA and CDR2 FQGNSA. The CDR3 DNA sequence: TGTGCCAGCAGCCCCGCTGGACAGGGCTATGGCTACACCTTC. Protein: CASSPAGQGYGYTF.

The CDR3 loop reads CASSQSLTGNTEAFF. The CDR3 DNA reads as TGCGCCAGCAGCCAATCCTTGACGGGGAACACTGAAGCTTTCTTT. The chain carries TRBV4-1 and TRBJ1-1; no clear D gene. The CDR3 runs to 15 residues. Trimming took 2 bases from V and 1 from J, leaving 11 bases between them. CDR1 MGHRA and CDR2 YSYEKL come from the germline V gene.

The V gene is TRBV27, the J gene TRBJ2-1; 10 nucleotides line up with TRBD1. Trimming took 4 bases from V and 7 from J; bases not matched to a gene: 16. This CDR3 comprises 18 residues. The germline gives CDR1 MNHEY, CDR2 SMNVEV (reference sequence). CDR3 bases: TGTGCCAGCAGTTCAGACCGCTCAACCGGGACAGGGGTGAATGAGCAGTTCTTC. Translated: CASSSDRSTGTGVNEQFF.

This clonotype was seen a few times. V usage is TRBV7-9 and J usage is TRBJ2-7, with unresolved D. This CDR3 comprises 13 residues. The V end lost 1 base, the J end lost 7 bases, and 11 bases lay between the germline ends. Germline values: CDR1 SEHNR, CDR2 FQNEAQ (reference sequence). The DNA for the CDR3 is TGTGCCAGCAGCTTAGACAACCTGAGGGAGCAGTACTTC. It codes for CASSLDNLREQYF.

This clonotype was seen more than once but under ten times. V is TRBV27 and J is TRBJ2-7; possibly TRBD1 for D (6 bases). Germline loops: CDR1 MNHEY, CDR2 SMNVEV (reference sequence). The CDR3 is 14 residues long. Trimming took 4 bases from V and 0 from J, leaving 10 bases between them. This CDR3 reads CASSSWTASYEQYF. CDR3 in DNA: TGTGCCAGCAGTTCCTGGACAGCCTCCTACGAGCAGTACTTC.

The rearrangement joins TRBV29-1 to TRBJ1-2; maybe TRBD1 (5 bases). V was cut by 4 bases and J by 3 bases, with 18 bases left in between. There are 15 residues in the CDR3. Germline V gene data show CDR1 as SQVTM and CDR2 as ANQGSEA. Written as DNA, the CDR3 is TGCAGCGTTGCAGGTGGACATCTCGGGGACTATGGCTACACCTTC. Its protein product is CSVAGGHLGDYGYTF. Full variable domain (outside the CDR3, taken from reference TRBV29-1 and TRBJ1-2): SAVISQKPSRDICQRGTSLTIQCQVDSQVTMMFWYRQQPGQSLTLIATANQGSEATYESGFVIDKFPISRPNLTFSTLTVSNMSPEDSSIYLCSVAGGHLGDYGYTFGSGTRLTVV.

There are a few counts of this clonotype. The chain joins TRBV27 to TRBJ2-2; 8 bases agree with TRBD2. The germline V gene has CDR1 MNHEY and CDR2 SMNVEV (reference sequence). Unmatched junction bases numbered 5, after V lost 5 bases and J lost 3 bases. This CDR3 is built from 15 residues. The CDR3 here is CASSPSGSYTGELFF. The CDR3 nucleotides read TGTGCCAGCAGTCCTAGCGGGTCGTACACCGGGGAGCTGTTTTTT.